The 8 T cell receptor beta chains reported below all come from one sample, sequenced in a study of blood T cell repertoires in COVID-19. The table came from immunoSEQ multiplex PCR; TCRdb's copy has only in-frame clones and leaves some out. Counted here are under 95,000 clones, over 80% occurring once; the ten biggest clones make up over 10%. Source material: peripheral blood. The receptor source for this set is a human donor in a cohort sampled during active COVID-19.

The chain combines TRBV5-6 with TRBJ2-1; 9 positions agree with TRBD2. The junction had 14 bases not matched to a gene; V was cut back by 4 bases and J by 0 bases. This CDR3 has 19 residues. Germline lookup yields CDR1 SGHDT and CDR2 YYEEEE. The CDR3 loop is CASSPVGAGGASSYNEQFF. Written as DNA, the CDR3 is TGTGCCAGCAGCCCTGTGGGGGCGGGAGGGGCTTCCTCCTACAATGAGCAGTTCTTC.

The gene calls are TRBV5-6 and TRBJ2-5, with a weak D call TRBD1 (5 bases). Germline CDR1 is SGHDT and CDR2 is YYEEEE. This CDR3 comprises 14 residues. V was cut by 1 base and J by 1 base, with 8 bases left in between. CDR3: CASSLRQGQETQYF. CDR3 in DNA: TGTGCCAGCAGCTTGAGGCAGGGCCAAGAGACCCAGTACTTC.

This clone was picked up one time. The genes are TRBV3-1 (or the pseudogene TRBV3-2) and TRBJ1-1; TRBD1 aligns across 8 bases. CDR3 length equals 17 residues. CDR1 and CDR2 from the germline V gene are LGHDT and YNNKEL (reference sequence). J lost 3 bases, V lost 4 bases, and 13 bases had no gene match. This chain's CDR3 is CASSLFSDRDLDTEAFF. DNA for the CDR3: TGTGCCAGCAGCCTTTTTTCGGACAGGGACCTGGACACTGAAGCTTTCTTT.

The chain couples TRBV5-1 to TRBJ2-1; 14 bases map to TRBD2. With 4 bases clipped from V and 3 bases from J, the junction kept 3 bases outside the gene matches. CDR1 is SGHRS, CDR2 YFSETQ, per germline. This CDR3 is built from 16 residues. This chain's CDR3 is CASSQGTSGGYNEQFF. The CDR3 region has the DNA TGCGCCAGCAGCCAGGGGACTAGCGGGGGCTACAATGAGCAGTTCTTC.

This chain connects TRBV25-1 to TRBJ2-5; 8 nucleotides agree with TRBD1. This CDR3 is 14 amino acids long. V shed 4 bases and J 6 bases; nucleotides not matched to a gene: 7. Germline lookup yields CDR1 MGHDK and CDR2 SYGVNS. CDR3 nucleotides: TGTGCCAGCAGTGCGACAGGGGATGTGAAGACCCAGTACTTC. It encodes CASSATGDVKTQYF.

The chain uses TRBV19 and TRBJ1-5; weak D call: TRBD1 (5 bases). CDR3 length: 14 amino acids. Deletions cut 7 bases from V and 1 base from J, with 11 bases between. Germline loops: CDR1 LNHDA, CDR2 SQIVND (reference sequence). The CDR3 bases are TGTGCCAGTACGGCACAGGAAAGCAATCAGCCCCAGCATTTT. Residues: CASTAQESNQPQHF.

The rearrangement uses TRBV3-1 (or the pseudogene TRBV3-2) and TRBJ1-2, with 12 bases matching TRBD1. Unmatched junction bases numbered 7, after V lost 5 bases and J lost 3 bases. Germline V CDR1 and CDR2: LGHDT, YNNKEL (reference sequence). The CDR3 runs to 16 residues. Here the CDR3 reads CASSSLGTGGDYGYTF. CDR3 coding DNA: TGTGCCAGCAGCTCCCTTGGGACAGGGGGCGACTATGGCTACACCTTC.

The genes are TRBV24-1 and TRBJ1-2; D is ambiguous. Germline values: CDR1 KGHDR, CDR2 SFDVKD. The CDR3 is made up of 13 amino acids. V dropped 6 bases and J dropped 4 bases, with 11 bases sitting between them. In DNA form, the CDR3 reads TGTGCCACCAGTTCGTCACAGACCTATGGCTACACCTTC. Protein product: CATSSSQTYGYTF.